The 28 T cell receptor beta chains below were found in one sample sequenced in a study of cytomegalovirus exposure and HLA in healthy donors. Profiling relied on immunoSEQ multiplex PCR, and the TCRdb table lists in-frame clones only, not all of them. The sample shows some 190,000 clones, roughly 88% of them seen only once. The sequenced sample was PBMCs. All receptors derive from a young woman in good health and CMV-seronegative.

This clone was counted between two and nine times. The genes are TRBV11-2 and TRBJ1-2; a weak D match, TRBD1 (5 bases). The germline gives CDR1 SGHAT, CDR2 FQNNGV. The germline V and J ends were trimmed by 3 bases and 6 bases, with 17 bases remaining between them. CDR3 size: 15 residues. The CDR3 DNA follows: TGTGCCAGCAGCTTGGCCTGGGGCAGGGCTCATGGCTACACCTTC. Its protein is CASSLAWGRAHGYTF.

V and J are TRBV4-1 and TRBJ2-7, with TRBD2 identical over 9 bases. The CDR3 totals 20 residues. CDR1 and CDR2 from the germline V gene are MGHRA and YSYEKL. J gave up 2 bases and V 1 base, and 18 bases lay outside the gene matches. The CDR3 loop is CASSQAASGGTNHRAYEQYF. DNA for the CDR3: TGCGCCAGCAGCCAAGCCGCCAGCGGGGGGACGAATCACCGAGCCTACGAGCAGTACTTC.

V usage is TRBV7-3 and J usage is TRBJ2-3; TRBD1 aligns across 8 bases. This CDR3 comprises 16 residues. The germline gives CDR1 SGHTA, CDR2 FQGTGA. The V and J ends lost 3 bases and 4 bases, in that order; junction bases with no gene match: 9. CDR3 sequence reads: CASSFGAGGASDTQYF. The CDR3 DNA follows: TGTGCCAGCAGCTTCGGGGCAGGGGGCGCCTCAGATACGCAGTATTTT.

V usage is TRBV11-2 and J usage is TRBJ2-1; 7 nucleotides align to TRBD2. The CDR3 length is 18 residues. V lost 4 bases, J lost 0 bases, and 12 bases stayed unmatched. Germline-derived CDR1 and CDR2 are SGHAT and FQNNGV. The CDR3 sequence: CASSSARLAASSYNEQFF. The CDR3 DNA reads TGTGCCAGCAGCTCAGCCCGGCTAGCGGCCAGCTCCTACAATGAGCAGTTCTTC. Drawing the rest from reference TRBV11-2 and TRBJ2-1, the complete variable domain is EAGVAQSPRYKIIEKRQSVAFWCNPISGHATLYWYQQILGQGPKLLIQFQNNGVVDDSQLPKDRFSAERLKGVDSTLKIQPAKLEDSAVYLCASSSARLAASSYNEQFFGPGTRLTVL.

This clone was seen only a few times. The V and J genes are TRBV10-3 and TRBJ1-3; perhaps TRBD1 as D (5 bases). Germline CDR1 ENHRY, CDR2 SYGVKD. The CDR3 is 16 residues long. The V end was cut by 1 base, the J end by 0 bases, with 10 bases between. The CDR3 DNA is TGTGCCATCAGTGAGTTGGGACTCCTCTCTGGAAACACCATATATTTT. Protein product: CAISELGLLSGNTIYF.

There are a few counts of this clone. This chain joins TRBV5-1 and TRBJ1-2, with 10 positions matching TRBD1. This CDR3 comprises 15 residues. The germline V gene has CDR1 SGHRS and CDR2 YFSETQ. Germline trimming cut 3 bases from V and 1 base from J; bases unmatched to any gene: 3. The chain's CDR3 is CASSSWDRGNYGYTF. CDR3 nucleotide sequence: TGCGCCAGCAGCTCCTGGGACAGGGGTAACTATGGCTACACCTTC.

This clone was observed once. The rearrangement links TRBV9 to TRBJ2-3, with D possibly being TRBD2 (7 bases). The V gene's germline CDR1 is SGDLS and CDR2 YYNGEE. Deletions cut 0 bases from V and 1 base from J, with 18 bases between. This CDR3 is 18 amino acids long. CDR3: CASSVEDGAGAGTDTQYF. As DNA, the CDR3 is TGTGCCAGCAGCGTAGAGGATGGGGCGGGGGCCGGCACAGATACGCAGTATTTT. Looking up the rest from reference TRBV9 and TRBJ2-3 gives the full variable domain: DSGVTQTPKHLITATGQRVTLRCSPRSGDLSVYWYQQSLDQGLQFLIQYYNGEERAKGNILERFSAQQFPDLHSELNLSSLELGDSALYFCASSVEDGAGAGTDTQYFGPGTRLTVL.

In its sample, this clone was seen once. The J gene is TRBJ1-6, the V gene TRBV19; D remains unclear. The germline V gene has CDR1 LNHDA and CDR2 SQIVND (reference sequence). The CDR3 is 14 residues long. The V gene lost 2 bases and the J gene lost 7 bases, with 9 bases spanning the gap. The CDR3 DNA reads TGTGCCAGTAGTATAACCGGGAACAATTCACCCCTCCACTTT. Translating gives CASSITGNNSPLHF. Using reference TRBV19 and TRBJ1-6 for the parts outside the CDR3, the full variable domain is DGGITQSPKYLFRKEGQNVTLSCEQNLNHDAMYWYRQDPGQGLRLIYYSQIVNDFQKGDIAEGYSVSREKKESFPLTVTSAQKNPTAFYLCASSITGNNSPLHFGNGTRLTVT.

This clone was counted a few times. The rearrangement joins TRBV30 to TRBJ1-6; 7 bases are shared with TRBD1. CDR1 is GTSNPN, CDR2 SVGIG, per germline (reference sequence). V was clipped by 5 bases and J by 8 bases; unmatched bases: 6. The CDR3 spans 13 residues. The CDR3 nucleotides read TGTGCCTGGGTCGACAGGGCTGATTCACCCCTCCACTTT. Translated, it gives CAWVDRADSPLHF.

CDR3 in DNA: TGTGCCAGCAGCTCACAGGGACTAATTGGAAAACTGTTTTTT. Translated, it gives CASSSQGLIGKLFF. This rearrangement joins TRBV5-5 to TRBJ1-4; TRBD1 might be the D (6 bases). Germline CDR1 is SGHKS and CDR2 is YYEKEE (reference sequence). Trimming removed 3 bases at V and 10 bases at J, with 16 bases between. The CDR3 length is 14 residues.

This chain's CDR3 is CASSPRLNEQFF. The CDR3 DNA sequence: TGCGCCAGCAGCCCCAGACTTAATGAGCAGTTCTTC. The rearrangement links TRBV5-1 to TRBJ2-1; no clear D. Germline V gene lookup returns CDR1 SGHRS and CDR2 YFSETQ. The CDR3 runs to 12 residues. Trimming shortened V by 4 bases and J by 7 bases, and 9 bases separated the two germline ends.

The CDR3 is CASSLAGGAYEQYF. The CDR3 DNA reads as TGTGCCAGCAGCTTAGCCGGGGGAGCCTACGAGCAGTACTTC. The chain uses TRBV11-2 and TRBJ2-7, with a tentative D call TRBD2 (6 bases). CDR1 is SGHAT and CDR2 is FQNNGV in the germline V gene. The CDR3 totals 14 residues. V was clipped by 1 base and J by 2 bases, with 9 bases between them.

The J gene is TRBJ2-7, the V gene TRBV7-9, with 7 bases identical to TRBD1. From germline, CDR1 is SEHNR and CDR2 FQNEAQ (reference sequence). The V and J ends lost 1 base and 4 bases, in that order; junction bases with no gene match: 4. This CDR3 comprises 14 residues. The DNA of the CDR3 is TGTGCCAGCAGCTTAGACAGGGGAGCGTACGAGCAGTACTTC. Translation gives CASSLDRGAYEQYF.

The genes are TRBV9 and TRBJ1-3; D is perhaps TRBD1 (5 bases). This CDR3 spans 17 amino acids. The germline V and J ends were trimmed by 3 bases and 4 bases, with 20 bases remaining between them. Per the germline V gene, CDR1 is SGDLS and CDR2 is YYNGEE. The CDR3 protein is CASSASEGRAVGNTIYF. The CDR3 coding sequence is TGTGCCAGCAGCGCTAGCGAGGGCAGGGCGGTAGGAAACACCATATATTTT.

The CDR3 protein is CASRSTGGSYEQYF. In DNA form, the CDR3 reads TGTGCCAGCAGATCGACAGGGGGCTCCTACGAGCAGTACTTC. V gene TRBV2 combines with J gene TRBJ2-7; 9 nucleotides agree with TRBD1. Looked up from germline, CDR1 is SNHLY and CDR2 is FYNNEI. V gave up 6 bases and J gave up 0 bases; unmatched junction bases: 3. The CDR3 is made up of 14 amino acids.

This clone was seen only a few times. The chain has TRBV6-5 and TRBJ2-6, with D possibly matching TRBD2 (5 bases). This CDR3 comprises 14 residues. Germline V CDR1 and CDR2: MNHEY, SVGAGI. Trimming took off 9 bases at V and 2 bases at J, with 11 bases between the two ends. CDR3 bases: TGTGCCAGTAGGATGGGAGCTGGGGCCAACGTCCTGACTTTC. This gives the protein CASRMGAGANVLTF.

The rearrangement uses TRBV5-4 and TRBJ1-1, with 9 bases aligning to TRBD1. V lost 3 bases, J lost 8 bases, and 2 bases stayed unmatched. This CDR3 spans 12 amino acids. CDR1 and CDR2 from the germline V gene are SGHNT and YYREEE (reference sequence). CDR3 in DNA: TGTGCCAGCAGCTGGGACAGGGCGGAAGCTTTCTTT. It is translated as CASSWDRAEAFF.

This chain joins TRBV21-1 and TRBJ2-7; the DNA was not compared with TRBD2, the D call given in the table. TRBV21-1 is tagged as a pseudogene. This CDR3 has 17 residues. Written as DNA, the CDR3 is TGTGCCAGCAGCAAGTCATTCTGTCTGCGGCGCACCTACGAGCAGTACTTC. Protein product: CASSKSFCLRRTYEQYF.

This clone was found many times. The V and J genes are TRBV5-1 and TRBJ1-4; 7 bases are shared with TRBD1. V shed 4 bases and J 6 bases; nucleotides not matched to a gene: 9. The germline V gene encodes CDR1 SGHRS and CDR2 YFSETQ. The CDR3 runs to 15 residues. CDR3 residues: CASSQNRGLYEKLFF. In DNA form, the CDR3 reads TGCGCCAGCAGCCAAAACAGGGGCCTTTATGAAAAACTGTTTTTT.

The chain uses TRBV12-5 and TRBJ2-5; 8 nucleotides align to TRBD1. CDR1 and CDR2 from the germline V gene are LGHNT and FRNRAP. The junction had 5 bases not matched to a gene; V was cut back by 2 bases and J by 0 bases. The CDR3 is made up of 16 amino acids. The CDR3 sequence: CASGLSPTGDQETQYF. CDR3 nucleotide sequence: TGTGCTAGTGGTTTGTCCCCGACAGGGGACCAAGAGACCCAGTACTTC.

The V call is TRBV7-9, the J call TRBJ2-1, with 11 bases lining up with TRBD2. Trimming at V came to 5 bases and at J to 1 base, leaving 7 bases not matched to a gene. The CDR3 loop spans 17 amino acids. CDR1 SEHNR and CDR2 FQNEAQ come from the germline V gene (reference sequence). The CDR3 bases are TGTGCCAGCAGCCCAGGGGGACTAGCGGCATCCTACAATGAGCAGTTCTTC. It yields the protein CASSPGGLAASYNEQFF.

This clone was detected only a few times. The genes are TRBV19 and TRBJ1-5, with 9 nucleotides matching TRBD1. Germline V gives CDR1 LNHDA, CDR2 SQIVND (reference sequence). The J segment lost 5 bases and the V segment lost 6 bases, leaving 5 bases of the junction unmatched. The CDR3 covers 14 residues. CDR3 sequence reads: CASSRDRVYQPQHF. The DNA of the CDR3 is TGTGCCAGTAGCCGGGACAGGGTTTATCAGCCCCAGCATTTT.

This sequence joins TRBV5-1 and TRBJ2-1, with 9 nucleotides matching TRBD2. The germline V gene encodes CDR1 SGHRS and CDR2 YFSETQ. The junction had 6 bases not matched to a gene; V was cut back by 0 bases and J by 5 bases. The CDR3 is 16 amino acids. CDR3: CASSLEASGVNNEQFF. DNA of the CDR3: TGCGCCAGCAGCTTGGAGGCTAGCGGGGTAAACAATGAGCAGTTCTTC.

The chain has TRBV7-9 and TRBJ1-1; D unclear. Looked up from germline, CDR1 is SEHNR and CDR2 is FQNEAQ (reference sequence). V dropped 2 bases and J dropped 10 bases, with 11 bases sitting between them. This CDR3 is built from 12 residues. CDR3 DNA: TGTGCCAGCAGCTTACCCCGGGAGAGAGCTTTCTTT. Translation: CASSLPRERAFF. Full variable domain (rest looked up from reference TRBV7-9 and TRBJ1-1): DTGVSQNPRHKITKRGQNVTFRCDPISEHNRLYWYRQTLGQGPEFLTYFQNEAQLEKSRLLSDRFSAERPKGSFSTLEIQRTEQGDSAMYLCASSLPRERAFFGQGTRLTVV.

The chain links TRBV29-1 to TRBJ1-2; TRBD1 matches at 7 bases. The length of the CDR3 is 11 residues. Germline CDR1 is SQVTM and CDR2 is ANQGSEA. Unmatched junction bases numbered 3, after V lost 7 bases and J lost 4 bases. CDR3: CSEDRVYGYTF. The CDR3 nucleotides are TGCAGCGAAGACAGGGTCTATGGCTACACCTTC.

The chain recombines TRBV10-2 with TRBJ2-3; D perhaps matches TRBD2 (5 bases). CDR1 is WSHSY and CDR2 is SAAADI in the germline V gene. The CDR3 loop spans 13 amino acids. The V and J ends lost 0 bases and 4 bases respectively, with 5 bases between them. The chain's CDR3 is CASSESGADTQYF. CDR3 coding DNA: TGCGCCAGCAGTGAGTCCGGGGCAGATACGCAGTATTTT.

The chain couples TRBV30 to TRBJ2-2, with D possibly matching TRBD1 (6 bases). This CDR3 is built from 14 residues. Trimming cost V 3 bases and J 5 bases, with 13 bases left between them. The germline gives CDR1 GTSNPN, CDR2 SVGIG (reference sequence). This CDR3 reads CAWRAGAGTGELFF. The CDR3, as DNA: TGTGCCTGGAGAGCAGGGGCTGGAACCGGGGAGCTGTTTTTT. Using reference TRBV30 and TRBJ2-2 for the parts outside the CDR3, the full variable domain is SQTIHQWPATLVQPVGSPLSLECTVEGTSNPNLYWYRQAAGRGLQLLFYSVGIGQISSEVPQNLSASRPQDRQFILSSKKLLLSDSGFYLCAWRAGAGTGELFFGEGSRLTVL.

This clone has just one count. The CDR3, as DNA: TGTGCCAGTAGACAACAGGGGTTGTCCACTGAAGCTTTCTTT. As protein: CASRQQGLSTEAFF. This rearrangement joins TRBV19 to TRBJ1-1, with 7 positions matching TRBD1. The V gene's germline CDR1 is LNHDA and CDR2 SQIVND (reference sequence). The CDR3 totals 14 residues. After removal of 6 bases from V and 4 bases from J, the junction contained 8 bases not matched to a gene. Full variable domain (remainder filled in from reference TRBV19 and TRBJ1-1): DGGITQSPKYLFRKEGQNVTLSCEQNLNHDAMYWYRQDPGQGLRLIYYSQIVNDFQKGDIAEGYSVSREKKESFPLTVTSAQKNPTAFYLCASRQQGLSTEAFFGQGTRLTVV.